One sample yielded the 8 T cell receptor beta chains listed below, sequenced in a study of CD8+ T cells in alopecia areata. Sequencing templates came from extracted RNA that was reverse transcribed into cDNA. Only in-frame clones appear in the TCRdb table, and some are missing; sequencing was by immunoSEQ multiplex PCR. The sample has a few hundred thousand clones, just over 55% seen once. The sample taken for sequencing was CD8+ T cells sorted from blood. The receptors stem from a human donor in good health.

J is TRBJ2-7 and V is TRBV4-1; D ambiguous. The CDR3 runs to 15 residues. Germline loops: CDR1 MGHRA, CDR2 YSYEKL. V lost 0 bases, J lost 1 base, and 10 bases lay in between. Here the CDR3 reads CASSQEGRASYEQYF. CDR3 sequence (DNA): TGCGCCAGCAGCCAAGAAGGTCGGGCATCCTACGAGCAGTACTTC.

V is TRBV5-4 and J is TRBJ1-5; D is uncertain. The V gene's germline CDR1 is SGHNT and CDR2 YYREEE (reference sequence). This CDR3 is 15 amino acids long. The V end was cut by 3 bases, the J end by 2 bases, with 12 bases between. In DNA, the CDR3 is TGTGCCAGCAGCTCAAACGAGGGTGGCAATCAGCCCCAGCATTTT. As protein: CASSSNEGGNQPQHF.

This chain joins TRBV9 and TRBJ2-5; perhaps TRBD1 as D (7 bases). V was clipped by 7 bases and J by 7 bases, with 17 bases between them. The germline gives CDR1 SGDLS, CDR2 YYNGEE. This CDR3 region has 13 residues. The CDR3, as DNA: TGTGCCAGCGAAGGAGGGGGCAGAGGGACCCAGTACTTC. It translates to CASEGGGRGTQYF.

The rearrangement joins TRBV30 to TRBJ2-6, with D perhaps TRBD1 (6 bases). CDR3 length equals 16 residues. Germline CDR1 is GTSNPN and CDR2 is SVGIG (reference sequence). Trimming took off 3 bases at V and 4 bases at J, with 16 bases between the two ends. CDR3 sequence reads: CAWSERVGAGANVLTF. As DNA, the CDR3 is TGTGCCTGGAGCGAACGGGTGGGGGCCGGGGCCAACGTCCTGACTTTC.

The chain has TRBV6-6 and TRBJ2-3; the match to TRBD2 covers 9 bases. The CDR3 is 16 amino acids. Losses at the gene ends were 6 bases for V and 2 bases for J; bases not matched to a gene: 9. In germline, CDR1 is MNHNY, CDR2 SVGAGI (reference sequence). This chain's CDR3 is CASRSKRGAITDTQYF. In DNA form, the CDR3 reads TGTGCCAGCAGATCTAAGCGGGGGGCCATCACAGATACGCAGTATTTT.

The J gene is TRBJ2-1, the V gene TRBV7-9, with D possibly being TRBD1 (6 bases). The germline V gene has CDR1 SEHNR and CDR2 FQNEAQ (reference sequence). V was trimmed by 7 bases and J by 8 bases, leaving 6 bases between them. This CDR3 is built from 10 residues. CDR3 region: CASKGDEQFF. As DNA, the CDR3 is TGTGCCAGCAAGGGGGATGAGCAGTTCTTC. Supplemented by reference TRBV7-9 and TRBJ2-1, the full variable domain reads DTGVSQNPRHKITKRGQNVTFRCDPISEHNRLYWYRQTLGQGPEFLTYFQNEAQLEKSRLLSDRFSAERPKGSFSTLEIQRTEQGDSAMYLCASKGDEQFFGPGTRLTVL.

In its sample, this clone was seen a few times. The chain uses TRBV15 and TRBJ2-5; D perhaps matches TRBD2 (6 bases). V lost 2 bases and J lost 7, with 17 bases in between. The CDR3 runs to 15 residues. Germline CDR1 LNHNV, CDR2 YYDKDF (reference sequence). For the CDR3, the DNA is TGTGCCACCAGCAGACGGGAGCCTTCCGTGGGGACCCAGTACTTC. Translation: CATSRREPSVGTQYF.

The rearrangement joins TRBV29-1 to TRBJ1-1; D is unresolved. V shed 2 bases and J shed 0 bases, with 13 bases lying between them. Per germline, CDR1 SQVTM and CDR2 ANQGSEA. This CDR3 comprises 15 residues. The CDR3 protein is CSVEFRRTMNTEAFF. CDR3 DNA: TGCAGCGTTGAATTTAGAAGAACTATGAACACTGAAGCTTTCTTT.